The clone carrying this T cell receptor beta chain is labeled medium-sized. No antigen is known for it. This specimen includes other DNA sequences encoding the same CDR3. The sample belongs to a study of PD-1 blockade in classical Hodgkin lymphoma. Study at large: The study gave patients nivolumab 3 mg/kg intravenously every 2 weeks.

V was clipped by 6 bases and J by 3 bases; unmatched bases: 2. Germline-derived CDR1 and CDR2 are LNHDA and SQIVND (reference sequence). The CDR3 runs to 12 residues. Relapse was seen in all patients after autologous stem cell transplantation, and brentuximab vedotin exposure was variable. Best outcomes ranged across complete response, partial response and progressive disease. Points from the study as a whole: Whoever responded completely had baseline diversity much like that seen in newly diagnosed patients.

Sequencing was performed with immunoSEQ multiplex PCR; in TCRdb, only in-frame clones are kept and a portion is missing. The table lists about 23,000 clones, roughly 70% of them singletons. This specimen consisted of peripheral blood mononuclear cells (PBMCs), obtained at baseline. This TCR was recovered from a human donor with classical Hodgkin lymphoma. The chain uses TRBV19 and TRBJ2-7, with 7 positions matching TRBD1. The CDR3 DNA reads TGTGCCAGTAGCCGGGACAGCTACGAGCAGTACTTC. Protein sequence: CASSRDSYEQYF.